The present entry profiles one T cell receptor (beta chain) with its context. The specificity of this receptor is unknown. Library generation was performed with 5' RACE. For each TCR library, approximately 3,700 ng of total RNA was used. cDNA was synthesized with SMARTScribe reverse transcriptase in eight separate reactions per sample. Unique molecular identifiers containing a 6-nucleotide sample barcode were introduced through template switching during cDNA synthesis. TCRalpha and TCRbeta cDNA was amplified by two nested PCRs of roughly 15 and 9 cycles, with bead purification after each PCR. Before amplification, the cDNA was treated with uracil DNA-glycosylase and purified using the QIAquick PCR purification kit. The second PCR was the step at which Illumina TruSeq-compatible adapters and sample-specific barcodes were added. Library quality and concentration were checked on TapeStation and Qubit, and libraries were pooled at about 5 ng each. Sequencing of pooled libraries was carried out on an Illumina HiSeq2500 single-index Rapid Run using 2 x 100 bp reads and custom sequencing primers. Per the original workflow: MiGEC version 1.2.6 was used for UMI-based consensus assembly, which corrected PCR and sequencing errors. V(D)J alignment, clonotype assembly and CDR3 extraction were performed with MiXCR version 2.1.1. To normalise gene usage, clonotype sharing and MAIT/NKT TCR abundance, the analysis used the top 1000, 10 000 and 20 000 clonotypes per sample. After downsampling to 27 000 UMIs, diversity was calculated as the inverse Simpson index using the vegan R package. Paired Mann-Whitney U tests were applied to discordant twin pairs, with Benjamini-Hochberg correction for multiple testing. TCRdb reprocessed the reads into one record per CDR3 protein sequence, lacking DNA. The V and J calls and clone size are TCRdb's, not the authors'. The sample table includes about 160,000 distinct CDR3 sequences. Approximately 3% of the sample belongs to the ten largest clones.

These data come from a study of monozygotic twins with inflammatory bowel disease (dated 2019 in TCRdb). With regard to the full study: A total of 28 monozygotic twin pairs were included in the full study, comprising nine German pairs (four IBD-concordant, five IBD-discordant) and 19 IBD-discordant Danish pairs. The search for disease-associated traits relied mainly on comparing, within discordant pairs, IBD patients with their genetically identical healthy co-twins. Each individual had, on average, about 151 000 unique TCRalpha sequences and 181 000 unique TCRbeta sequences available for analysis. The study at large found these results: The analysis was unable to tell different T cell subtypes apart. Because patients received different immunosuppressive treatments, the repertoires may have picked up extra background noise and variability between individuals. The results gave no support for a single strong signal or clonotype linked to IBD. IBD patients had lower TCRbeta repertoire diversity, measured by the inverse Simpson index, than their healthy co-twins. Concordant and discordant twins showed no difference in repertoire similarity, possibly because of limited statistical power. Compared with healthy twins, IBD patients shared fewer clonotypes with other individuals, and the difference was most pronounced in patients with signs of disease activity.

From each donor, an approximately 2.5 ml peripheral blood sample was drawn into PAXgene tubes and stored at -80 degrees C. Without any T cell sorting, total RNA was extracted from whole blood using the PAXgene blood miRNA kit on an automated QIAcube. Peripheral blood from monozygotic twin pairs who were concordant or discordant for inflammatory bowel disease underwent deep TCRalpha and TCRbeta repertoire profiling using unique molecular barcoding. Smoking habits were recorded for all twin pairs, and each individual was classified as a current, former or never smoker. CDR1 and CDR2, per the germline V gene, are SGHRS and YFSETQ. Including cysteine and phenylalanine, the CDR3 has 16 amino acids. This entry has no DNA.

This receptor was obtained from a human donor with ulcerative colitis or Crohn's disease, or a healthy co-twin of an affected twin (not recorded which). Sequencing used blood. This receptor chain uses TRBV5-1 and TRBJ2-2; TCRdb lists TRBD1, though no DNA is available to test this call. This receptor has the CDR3 CASSYRTGQGTGELFF.